The rows below give T cell receptor beta chains drawn from one sample of a study of monozygotic twins with inflammatory bowel disease. TCRdb re-called the 5' RACE reads; every CDR3 protein appears as one record, without DNA. Its listing shows around 47,000 distinct CDR3 sequences. What was sequenced was blood. These receptors were collected from a human donor with ulcerative colitis or Crohn's disease, or a healthy co-twin of an affected twin (not recorded which). Each CDR3 is given with its conserved first and last residue. The order of the fields is J gene, CDR3 length, clone size, V gene, CDR3 protein. A row's size may be missing; if present it is once, few, many or a size class.

j_gene: TRBJ2-5; len: 15; abundance: .; v_gene: TRBV12-3/TRBV12-4; CDR3aa: CASSPRTGSRGTQYF
j_gene: TRBJ2-2; len: 14; abundance: .; v_gene: TRBV7-9; CDR3aa: CASHKRGDTGELFF
j_gene: TRBJ1-5; len: 15; abundance: .; v_gene: TRBV19; CDR3aa: CASSVGTGMGQPQHF
j_gene: TRBJ1-4; len: 16; abundance: .; v_gene: TRBV4-1; CDR3aa: CASSQDARDRSEKLFF
j_gene: TRBJ1-4; len: 14; abundance: .; v_gene: TRBV7-9; CDR3aa: CASSSGQGNEKLFF
j_gene: TRBJ2-7; len: 14; abundance: .; v_gene: TRBV5-1; CDR3aa: CASRALQSSYEQYF
j_gene: TRBJ2-5; len: 14; abundance: .; v_gene: TRBV10-1; CDR3aa: CASSRGAYEETQYF
j_gene: TRBJ2-1; len: 17; abundance: .; v_gene: TRBV11-2; CDR3aa: CASSLGLGWRGDNEQFF
j_gene: TRBJ1-2; len: 16; abundance: .; v_gene: TRBV3-1; CDR3aa: CASSQGDSAPLYGYTF
j_gene: TRBJ1-4; len: 12; abundance: .; v_gene: TRBV14; CDR3aa: CASSQAKGSPFF
j_gene: TRBJ2-7; len: 14; abundance: .; v_gene: TRBV20-1; CDR3aa: CSAFSGQGQYEQYF
j_gene: TRBJ2-7; len: 16; abundance: .; v_gene: TRBV20-1; CDR3aa: CSAPATGRGSSYEQYF
j_gene: TRBJ1-6; len: 14; abundance: .; v_gene: TRBV5-1; CDR3aa: CASSTDRVVSPLHF
j_gene: TRBJ2-1; len: 15; abundance: .; v_gene: TRBV20-1; CDR3aa: CSARETSGIYNEQFF
j_gene: TRBJ2-3; len: 16; abundance: .; v_gene: TRBV5-6; CDR3aa: CASSRRTTASTDTQYF
j_gene: TRBJ2-6; len: 15; abundance: .; v_gene: TRBV15; CDR3aa: CATSRTGSGANVLTF
j_gene: TRBJ2-2; len: 16; abundance: .; v_gene: TRBV27; CDR3aa: CASSFQGTSNTGELFF
j_gene: TRBJ2-5; len: 13; abundance: .; v_gene: TRBV20-1; CDR3aa: CSAGGGVGETQYF
j_gene: TRBJ2-7; len: 12; abundance: .; v_gene: TRBV12-3/TRBV12-4; CDR3aa: CASSFGGNEQYF
j_gene: TRBJ2-7; len: 13; abundance: .; v_gene: TRBV5-6; CDR3aa: CASSSGGSYEQYF
j_gene: TRBJ2-1; len: 21; abundance: .; v_gene: TRBV4-1; CDR3aa: CASSQDPWEREKGRRGNEQFF
j_gene: TRBJ2-7; len: 14; abundance: .; v_gene: TRBV11-2; CDR3aa: CASSTSGSSLEQYF
j_gene: TRBJ2-1; len: 15; abundance: .; v_gene: TRBV6-1; CDR3aa: CASSGMGGSYNEQFF
j_gene: TRBJ2-7; len: 16; abundance: .; v_gene: TRBV7-8; CDR3aa: CASSLEGLAGVFKQYF
j_gene: TRBJ2-3; len: 15; abundance: .; v_gene: TRBV4-3; CDR3aa: CASSQAGWHTDTQYF
j_gene: TRBJ2-7; len: 14; abundance: .; v_gene: TRBV19; CDR3aa: CASSIAGGVYEQYF
j_gene: TRBJ2-2; len: 17; abundance: large; v_gene: TRBV20-1; CDR3aa: CSAIDWRGGSNTGELFF
j_gene: TRBJ2-2; len: 15; abundance: .; v_gene: TRBV20-1; CDR3aa: CSATRGRPNTGELFF
j_gene: TRBJ1-6; len: 17; abundance: .; v_gene: TRBV7-2; CDR3aa: CASSRMRGGTHNSPLHF
j_gene: TRBJ1-2; len: 15; abundance: .; v_gene: TRBV27; CDR3aa: CASSLNPQGGYGYTF
j_gene: TRBJ1-1; len: 14; abundance: .; v_gene: TRBV6-7; CDR3aa: CASCYGDMNTEAFF
j_gene: TRBJ1-2; len: 18; abundance: .; v_gene: TRBV4-1; CDR3aa: CASSQDWGPGQTNYGYTF
j_gene: TRBJ1-2; len: 16; abundance: .; v_gene: TRBV7-9; CDR3aa: CASSFFVGQGAQGYTF
j_gene: TRBJ2-7; len: 12; abundance: .; v_gene: TRBV13; CDR3aa: CASSHLINEQYF
j_gene: TRBJ2-5; len: 15; abundance: .; v_gene: TRBV20-1; CDR3aa: CSAHIPTSGQETQYF
j_gene: TRBJ2-5; len: 13; abundance: .; v_gene: TRBV7-3; CDR3aa: CASSFGRLETQYF
j_gene: TRBJ2-7; len: 13; abundance: .; v_gene: TRBV5-4; CDR3aa: CASSSPSSYEQYF
j_gene: TRBJ2-1; len: 16; abundance: .; v_gene: TRBV5-4; CDR3aa: CASSLDATGAYNEQFF
j_gene: TRBJ1-5; len: 14; abundance: .; v_gene: TRBV20-1; CDR3aa: CSAPIRTGGGPQHF
j_gene: TRBJ2-1; len: 12; abundance: .; v_gene: TRBV28; CDR3aa: CASRSSYNEQFF
j_gene: TRBJ2-5; len: 16; abundance: .; v_gene: TRBV29-1; CDR3aa: CSVVKPYTGYQETQYF
j_gene: TRBJ2-1; len: 15; abundance: .; v_gene: TRBV5-1; CDR3aa: CASSSSGRPPNEQFF
j_gene: TRBJ2-1; len: 15; abundance: .; v_gene: TRBV7-8; CDR3aa: CASSFEGGSYNEQFF
j_gene: TRBJ2-1; len: 17; abundance: .; v_gene: TRBV2; CDR3aa: CASRGPPLAGAYNEQFF
j_gene: TRBJ2-1; len: 15; abundance: .; v_gene: TRBV6-1; CDR3aa: CASSNSVLNYNEQFF
j_gene: TRBJ1-3; len: 15; abundance: .; v_gene: TRBV6-1; CDR3aa: CASSERRSSGNTIYF
j_gene: TRBJ1-5; len: 13; abundance: .; v_gene: TRBV30; CDR3aa: CAWSPDSNQPQHF
j_gene: TRBJ2-5; len: 13; abundance: .; v_gene: TRBV20-1; CDR3aa: CSARPGRQETQYF
j_gene: TRBJ1-5; len: 14; abundance: .; v_gene: TRBV2; CDR3aa: CASRSGPREEPQHF
j_gene: TRBJ1-2; len: 16; abundance: .; v_gene: TRBV6-1; CDR3aa: CASSEMGRADGYGYTF